The sequence of this TCR beta chain was determined in a study of blood T cell repertoires in COVID-19. The CDR3 loop spans 14 amino acids. CDR1 and CDR2 from the germline V gene are MNHEY and SVGAGI. V was pared by 0 bases and J by 3 bases, with 9 bases between. This table comes from immunoSEQ multiplex PCR, and its TCRdb copy is limited to in-frame clones, with some not included. The sample includes over 300,000 clones, around 92% of them seen just once. The TCR comes from a man younger than 30 who had recovered from COVID-19. The sample consisted of peripheral blood. The genes are TRBV6-5 and TRBJ2-7, with a possible D match to TRBD1 (6 bases). CDR3 protein: CASSYSNRDYEQYF. CDR3 nucleotides: TGTGCCAGCAGTTACTCGAACAGGGACTACGAGCAGTACTTC.